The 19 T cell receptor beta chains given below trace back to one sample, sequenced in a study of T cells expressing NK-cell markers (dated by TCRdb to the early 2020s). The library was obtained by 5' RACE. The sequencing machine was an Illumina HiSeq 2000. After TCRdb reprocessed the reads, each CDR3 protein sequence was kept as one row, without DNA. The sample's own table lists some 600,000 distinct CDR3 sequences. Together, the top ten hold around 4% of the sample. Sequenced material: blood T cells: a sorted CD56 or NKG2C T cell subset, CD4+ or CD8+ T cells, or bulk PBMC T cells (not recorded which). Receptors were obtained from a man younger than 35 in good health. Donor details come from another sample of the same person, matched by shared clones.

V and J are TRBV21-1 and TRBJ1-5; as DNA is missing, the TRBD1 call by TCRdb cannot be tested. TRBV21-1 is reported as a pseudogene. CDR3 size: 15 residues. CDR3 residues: CASSSRGQVGQPQHF.

The CDR3 loop reads CAWNRATNEKLFF. The chain joins TRBV30 to TRBJ1-4. This CDR3 is 13 amino acids long. Per the germline V gene, CDR1 is GTSNPN and CDR2 is SVGIG (reference sequence).

CDR3 residues: CSVVGTGDEKLFF. V usage is TRBV29-1 and J usage is TRBJ1-4; TCRdb's assignment of TRBD1 cannot be checked, as there is no DNA. The CDR3 sequence is 13 residues long. Germline V gene sequence: CDR1 SQVTM, CDR2 ANQGSEA.

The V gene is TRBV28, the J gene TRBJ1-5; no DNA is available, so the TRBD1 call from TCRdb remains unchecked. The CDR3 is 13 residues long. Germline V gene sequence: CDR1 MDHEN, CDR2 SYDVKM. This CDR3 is CAGAPNLNQPQHF.

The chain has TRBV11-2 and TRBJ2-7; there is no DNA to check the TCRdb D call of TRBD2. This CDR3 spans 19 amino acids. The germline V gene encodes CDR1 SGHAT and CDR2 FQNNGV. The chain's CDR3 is CASSLVGVRGGLAGFEQYF.

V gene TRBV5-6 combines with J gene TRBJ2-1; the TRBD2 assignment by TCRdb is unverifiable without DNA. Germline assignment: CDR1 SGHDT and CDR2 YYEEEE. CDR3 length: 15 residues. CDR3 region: CASSPGLAGIGEQFF.

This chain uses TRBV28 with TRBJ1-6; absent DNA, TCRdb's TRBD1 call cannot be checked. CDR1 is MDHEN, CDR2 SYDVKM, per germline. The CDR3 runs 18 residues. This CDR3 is CATLTGEGGTVNNSPLHF.

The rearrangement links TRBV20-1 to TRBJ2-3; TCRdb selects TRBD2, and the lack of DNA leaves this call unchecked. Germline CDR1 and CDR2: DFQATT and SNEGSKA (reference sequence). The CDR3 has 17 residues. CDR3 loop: CSATDRGLASGRVTQYF.

The CDR3 reads CASSWKREGLETQYF. The genes are TRBV5-1 and TRBJ2-5; the D gene TCRdb calls, TRBD2, cannot be checked with no DNA. The length of the CDR3 is 15 residues. Germline V gene data show CDR1 as SGHRS and CDR2 as YFSETQ.

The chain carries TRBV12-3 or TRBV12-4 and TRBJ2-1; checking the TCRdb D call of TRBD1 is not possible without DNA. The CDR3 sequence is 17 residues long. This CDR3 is CASSLAPRGGSYNEQFF.

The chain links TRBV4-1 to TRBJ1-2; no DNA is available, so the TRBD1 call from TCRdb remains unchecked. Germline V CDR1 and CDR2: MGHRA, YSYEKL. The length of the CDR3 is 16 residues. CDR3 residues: CASSQDPGAGSNGYTF.

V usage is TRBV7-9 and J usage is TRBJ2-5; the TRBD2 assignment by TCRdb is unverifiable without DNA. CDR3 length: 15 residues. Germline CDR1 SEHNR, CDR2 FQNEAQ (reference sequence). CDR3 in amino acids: CASSLVAGEGETQYF.

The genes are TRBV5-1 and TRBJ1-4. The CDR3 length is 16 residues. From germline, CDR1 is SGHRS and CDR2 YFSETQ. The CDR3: CASSLAGGPRDEKLFF.

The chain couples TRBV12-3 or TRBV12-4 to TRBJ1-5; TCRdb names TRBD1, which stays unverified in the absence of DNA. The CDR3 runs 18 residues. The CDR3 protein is CASSQGTGGTVSNQPQHF.

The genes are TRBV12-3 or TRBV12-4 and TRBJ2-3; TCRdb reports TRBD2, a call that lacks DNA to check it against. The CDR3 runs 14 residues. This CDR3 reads CASMLAGGPGTQYF.

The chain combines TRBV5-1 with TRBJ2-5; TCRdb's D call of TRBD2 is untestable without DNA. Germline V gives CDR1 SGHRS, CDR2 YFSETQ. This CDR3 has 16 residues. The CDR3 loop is CASSLRGTGGGETQYF.

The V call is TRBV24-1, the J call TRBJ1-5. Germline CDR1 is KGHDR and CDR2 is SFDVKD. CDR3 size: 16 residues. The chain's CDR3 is CATSDLDRRAGQPQHF.

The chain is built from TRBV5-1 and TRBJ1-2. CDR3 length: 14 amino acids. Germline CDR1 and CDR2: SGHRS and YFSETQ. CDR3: CASSLRTASYGYTF.

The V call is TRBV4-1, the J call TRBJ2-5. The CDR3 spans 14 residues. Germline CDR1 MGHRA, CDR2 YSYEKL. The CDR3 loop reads CASSQAGVQETQYF.